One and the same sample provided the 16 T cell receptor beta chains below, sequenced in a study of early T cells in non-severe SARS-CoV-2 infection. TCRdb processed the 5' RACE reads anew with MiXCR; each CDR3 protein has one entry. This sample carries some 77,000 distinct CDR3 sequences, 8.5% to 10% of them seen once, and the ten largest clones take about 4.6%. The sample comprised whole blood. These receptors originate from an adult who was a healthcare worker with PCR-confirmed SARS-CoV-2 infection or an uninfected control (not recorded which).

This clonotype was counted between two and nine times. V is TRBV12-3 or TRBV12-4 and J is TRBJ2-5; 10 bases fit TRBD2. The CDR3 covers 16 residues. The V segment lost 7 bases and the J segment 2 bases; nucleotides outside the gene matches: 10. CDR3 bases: TGTGCCAGCACCCTCGGGGGACTAGCGAGACAAGAGACCCAGTACTTC. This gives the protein CASTLGGLARQETQYF.

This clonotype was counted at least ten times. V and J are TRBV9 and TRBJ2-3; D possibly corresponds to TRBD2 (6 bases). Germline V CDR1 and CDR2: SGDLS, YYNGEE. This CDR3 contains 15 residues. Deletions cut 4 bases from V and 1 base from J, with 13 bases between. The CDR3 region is CASSPWGVGTDTQYF. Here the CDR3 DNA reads TGTGCCAGCAGCCCCTGGGGGGTAGGCACAGATACGCAGTATTTT.

This CDR3 reads CATSPMVTGELFF. CDR3 DNA sequence: TGTGCCACCAGCCCGATGGTCACCGGGGAGCTGTTTTTT. The chain is built from TRBV24-1 and TRBJ2-2; no reliable D call. V was cut by 7 bases and J by 4 bases, with 9 bases left in between. The germline V gene encodes CDR1 KGHDR and CDR2 SFDVKD. The CDR3 has 13 amino acids.

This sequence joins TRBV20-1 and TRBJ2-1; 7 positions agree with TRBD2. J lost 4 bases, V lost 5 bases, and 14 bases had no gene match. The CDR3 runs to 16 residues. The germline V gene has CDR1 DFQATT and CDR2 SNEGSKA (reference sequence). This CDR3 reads CSAPSIPGGGYNEQFF. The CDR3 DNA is TGCAGTGCTCCCTCTATTCCGGGAGGAGGGTACAATGAGCAGTTCTTC.

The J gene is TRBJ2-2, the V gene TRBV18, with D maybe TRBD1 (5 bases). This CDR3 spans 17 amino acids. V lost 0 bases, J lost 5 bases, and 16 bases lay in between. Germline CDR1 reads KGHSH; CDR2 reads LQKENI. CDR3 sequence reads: CASSPPKTALGTGELFF. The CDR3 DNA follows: TGTGCCAGCTCACCACCGAAGACAGCCCTGGGGACCGGGGAGCTGTTTTTT.

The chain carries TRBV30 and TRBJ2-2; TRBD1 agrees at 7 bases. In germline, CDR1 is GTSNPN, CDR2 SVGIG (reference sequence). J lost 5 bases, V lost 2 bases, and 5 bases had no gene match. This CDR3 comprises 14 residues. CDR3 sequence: CAWSLGQPTGELFF. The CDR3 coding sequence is TGTGCCTGGAGTCTGGGACAGCCGACCGGGGAGCTGTTTTTT.

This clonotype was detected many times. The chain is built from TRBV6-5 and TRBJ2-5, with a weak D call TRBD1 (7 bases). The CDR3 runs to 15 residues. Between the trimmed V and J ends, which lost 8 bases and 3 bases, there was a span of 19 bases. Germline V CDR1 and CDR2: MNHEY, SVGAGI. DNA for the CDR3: TGTGCCAGCTCCTCACCCCGCGGGACAGAAGAGACCCAGTACTTC. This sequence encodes CASSSPRGTEETQYF.

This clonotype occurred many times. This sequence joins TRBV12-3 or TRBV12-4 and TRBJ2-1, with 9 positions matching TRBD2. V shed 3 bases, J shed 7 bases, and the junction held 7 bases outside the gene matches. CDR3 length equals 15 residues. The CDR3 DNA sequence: TGTGCCAGCAGTTTCGCGGGAGGGAGTTGGAATGAGCAGTTCTTC. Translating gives CASSFAGGSWNEQFF.

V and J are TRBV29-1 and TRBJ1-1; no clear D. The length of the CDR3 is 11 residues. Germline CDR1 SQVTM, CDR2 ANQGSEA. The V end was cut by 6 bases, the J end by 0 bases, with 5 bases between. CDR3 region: CSVKLNTEAFF. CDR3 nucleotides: TGCAGCGTCAAGCTGAACACTGAAGCTTTCTTT.

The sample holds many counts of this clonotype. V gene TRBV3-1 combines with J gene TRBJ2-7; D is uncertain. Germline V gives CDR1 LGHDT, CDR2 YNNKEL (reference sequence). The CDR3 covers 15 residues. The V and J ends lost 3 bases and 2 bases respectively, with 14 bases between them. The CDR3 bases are TGTGCCAGCAGCCATTATTCAAGATACCCCTACGAGCAGTACTTC. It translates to CASSHYSRYPYEQYF.

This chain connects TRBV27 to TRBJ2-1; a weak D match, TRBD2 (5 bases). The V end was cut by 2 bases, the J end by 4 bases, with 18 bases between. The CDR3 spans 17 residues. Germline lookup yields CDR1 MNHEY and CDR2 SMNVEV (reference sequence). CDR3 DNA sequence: TGTGCCAGCAGTTTAGGTCGGGCCAGAGCGGTTTACAATGAGCAGTTCTTC. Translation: CASSLGRARAVYNEQFF.

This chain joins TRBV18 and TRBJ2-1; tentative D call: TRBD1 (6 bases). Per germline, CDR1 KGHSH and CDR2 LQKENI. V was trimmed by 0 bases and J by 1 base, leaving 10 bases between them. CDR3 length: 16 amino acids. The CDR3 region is CASSPPRGHSYNEQFF. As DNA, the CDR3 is TGTGCCAGCTCACCACCGAGGGGACATTCCTACAATGAGCAGTTCTTC.

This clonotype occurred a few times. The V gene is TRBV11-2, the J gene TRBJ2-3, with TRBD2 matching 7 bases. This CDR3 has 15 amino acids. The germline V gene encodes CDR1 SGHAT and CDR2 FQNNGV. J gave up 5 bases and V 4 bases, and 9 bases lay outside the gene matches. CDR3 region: CASSYSGSNGDTQYF. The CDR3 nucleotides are TGTGCCAGCAGCTATAGCGGGTCAAATGGAGATACGCAGTATTTT.

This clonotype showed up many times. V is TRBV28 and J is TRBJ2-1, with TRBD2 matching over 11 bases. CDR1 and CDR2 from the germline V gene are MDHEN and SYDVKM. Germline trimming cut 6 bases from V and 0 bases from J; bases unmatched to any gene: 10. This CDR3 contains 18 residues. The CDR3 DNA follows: TGTGCCAGCAGAAAGACTAGCGGGATACCCCTCTCCTACAATGAGCAGTTCTTC. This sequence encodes CASRKTSGIPLSYNEQFF.

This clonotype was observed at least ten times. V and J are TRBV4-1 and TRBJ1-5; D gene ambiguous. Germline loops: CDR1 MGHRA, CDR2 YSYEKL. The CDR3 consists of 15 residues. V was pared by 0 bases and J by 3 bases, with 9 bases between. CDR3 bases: TGCGCCAGCAGCCAAGAAGCTAGATTCAATCAGCCCCAGCATTTT. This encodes CASSQEARFNQPQHF.

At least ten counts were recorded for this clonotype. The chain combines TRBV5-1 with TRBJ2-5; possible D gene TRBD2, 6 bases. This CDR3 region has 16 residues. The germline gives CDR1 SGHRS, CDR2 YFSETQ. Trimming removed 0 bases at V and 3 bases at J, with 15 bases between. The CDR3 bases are TGCGCCAGCAGCTTGGGGCTAGCGACGGGGGAAGAGACCCAGTACTTC. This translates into CASSLGLATGEETQYF.